The entry below describes one T cell receptor (beta chain). Its antigen is currently unknown. The data derive from a study of cytomegalovirus exposure and HLA in healthy donors. Broader study findings: Some V segments, TRBV6-2 and TRBV6-3 among them, were indistinguishable and were therefore excluded. Some TCR beta chains (roughly 150 of them) were listed as cytomegalovirus-associated.

It was with 60 Vbeta and 13 Jbeta primers that the PCR ran. Repertoires were generated with immunoSEQ multiplex PCR, while TCRdb's copy carries only in-frame clones and drops some. The sample holds roughly 120,000 clones, 80% to 85% seen once. The V gene lost 8 bases and the J gene lost 5 bases, with 16 bases spanning the gap. Germline CDR1 reads MNHNS; CDR2 reads SASEGT. The CDR3 consists of 15 residues. V gene TRBV6-1 combines with J gene TRBJ1-6; D ambiguous. Sequenced material: PBMCs. The TCR was taken from a human donor in good health. The CDR3 DNA sequence: TGTGCCAGCGATAGAACTATGTCAGATAATTCACCCCTCCACTTT. It yields the protein CASDRTMSDNSPLHF.